Presented here are 22 T cell receptor beta chains from one specimen sequenced in a study of cytomegalovirus exposure and HLA in healthy donors. PCR involved 60 Vbeta and 13 Jbeta primers. The protocol was immunoSEQ multiplex PCR, while the TCRdb copy is restricted to in-frame clones and leaves out a portion. The sample contains 100,000 to 150,000 clones, roughly three quarters of which appear only once. The sample taken for sequencing was PBMCs. The receptor set was obtained from a young woman in good health and CMV-seronegative.

The chain couples TRBV7-3 to TRBJ2-7, with 9 bases that match TRBD2. The CDR3 covers 15 residues. The germline V gene has CDR1 SGHTA and CDR2 FQGTGA. J was trimmed by 3 bases and V by 2 bases; bases with no gene match: 5. CDR3 nucleotides: TGTGCCAGCAGCTTATTAGCTAGCGGGATCTACGAGCAGTACTTC. Its protein is CASSLLASGIYEQYF.

The rearrangement joins TRBV9 to TRBJ1-2, with 7 nucleotides matching TRBD1. Germline CDR1 SGDLS, CDR2 YYNGEE. V lost 0 bases to trimming and J lost 1 base; unmatched junction nucleotides: 3. The CDR3 length is 15 residues. CDR3: CASSVAGTDNYGYTF. The CDR3 DNA sequence: TGTGCCAGCAGCGTAGCGGGGACAGATAACTATGGCTACACCTTC.

The gene calls are TRBV6-5 and TRBJ2-1; D is ambiguous. This CDR3 comprises 15 residues. Trimming pared 2 bases from V and 0 bases from J, leaving 8 bases between. The germline gives CDR1 MNHEY, CDR2 SVGAGI. DNA of the CDR3: TGTGCCAGCAGTTACCCTGGGCGCTCCTACAATGAGCAGTTCTTC. This translates into CASSYPGRSYNEQFF.

The chain couples TRBV6-6 to TRBJ2-7, with D unclear. Germline CDR1 is MNHNY and CDR2 is SVGAGI (reference sequence). V was pared by 6 bases and J by 2 bases, with 14 bases between. CDR3 length: 14 residues. The CDR3 sequence is CASSLLGTTYEQYF. The DNA for the CDR3 is TGTGCCAGCAGCCTCCTAGGAACCACCTACGAGCAGTACTTC.

The chain joins TRBV6-6 to TRBJ1-1, with D hard to call. V gave up 6 bases and J gave up 4 bases, with 12 bases separating them. The CDR3 loop spans 13 amino acids. CDR1 is MNHNY and CDR2 is SVGAGI in the germline V gene (reference sequence). The CDR3 DNA reads as TGTGCCAGCAGCCTACTTGAGGCCACTGAAGCTTTCTTT. Amino acid sequence: CASSLLEATEAFF.

This clone showed up just once. This rearrangement joins TRBV19 to TRBJ1-6; D uncertain. Deletions cut 4 bases from V and 0 bases from J, with 19 bases between. This CDR3 is 19 amino acids long. Germline CDR1 is LNHDA and CDR2 is SQIVND (reference sequence). Written as DNA, the CDR3 is TGTGCCAGTAGTACTCCCGCCGGAACCGCGGGCTCCTATAATTCACCCCTCCACTTT. Protein: CASSTPAGTAGSYNSPLHF.

This chain joins TRBV19 and TRBJ1-1, with 8 bases matching TRBD1. This CDR3 has 14 residues. Germline V lookup: CDR1 LNHDA, CDR2 SQIVND (reference sequence). V gave up 4 bases and J gave up 1 base; unmatched junction bases: 2. CDR3 loop: CASSTRGQNTEAFF. As DNA, the CDR3 is TGTGCCAGTAGTACCAGGGGGCAGAACACTGAAGCTTTCTTT.

The CDR3 nucleotides read TGTGCCAGCAGCCATGGGACAGGGAGGTTAGACGAGCAGTACTTC. Encoded protein: CASSHGTGRLDEQYF. The chain carries TRBV7-3 and TRBJ2-7; 9 bases map to TRBD1. The V gene end was trimmed by 5 bases and the J gene end by 5 bases; junction bases not matched to a gene: 10. The length of the CDR3 is 15 residues. In germline, CDR1 is SGHTA, CDR2 FQGTGA. Together with reference TRBV7-3 and TRBJ2-7, the CDR3 gives the full variable domain: GAGVSQTPSNKVTEKGKYVELRCDPISGHTALYWYRQSLGQGPEFLIYFQGTGAADDSGLPNDRFFAVRPEGSVSTLKIQRTERGDSAVYLCASSHGTGRLDEQYFGPGTRLTVT.

The rearrangement links TRBV6-1 to TRBJ2-7; 8 nucleotides agree with TRBD2. The CDR3 has 15 amino acids. After removal of 3 bases from V and 0 bases from J, the junction contained 4 bases not matched to a gene. CDR1 is MNHNS, CDR2 SASEGT, per germline. As DNA, the CDR3 is TGTGCCAGCAGTGAGACTAGCGACAGCTCCTACGAGCAGTACTTC. Its protein is CASSETSDSSYEQYF.

This clone was detected once. The chain joins TRBV6-5 to TRBJ2-3; TRBD2 matches 10 bases. Trimming at V came to 6 bases and at J to 2 bases, leaving 5 bases not matched to a gene. This CDR3 contains 15 residues. Per germline, CDR1 MNHEY and CDR2 SVGAGI. The CDR3 here is CASSQREGPTDTQYF. The CDR3 DNA follows: TGTGCCAGCAGCCAGCGGGAGGGCCCCACAGATACGCAGTATTTT.

The DNA for the CDR3 is TGCGCCAGCAGCTGGGGGGAGGGAGTGGATGAGCAGTTCTTC. Translated: CASSWGEGVDEQFF. The J gene is TRBJ2-1, the V gene TRBV5-1; 7 bases agree with TRBD2. This CDR3 is built from 14 residues. V lost 3 bases and J lost 8; bases outside the gene matches: 8. The germline gives CDR1 SGHRS, CDR2 YFSETQ.

V usage is TRBV5-4 and J usage is TRBJ2-6; unclear D gene. Trimming left V 4 bases short and J 4 bases short, with 9 bases between. CDR1 and CDR2 (germline): SGHNT, YYREEE (reference sequence). This CDR3 has 14 residues. The CDR3 spells CASSPIGGANVLTF. CDR3 coding DNA: TGTGCCAGCAGCCCAATCGGGGGGGCCAACGTCCTGACTTTC.

The gene calls are TRBV7-9 and TRBJ2-3; 9 nucleotides match TRBD2. V lost 5 bases, J lost 2 bases, and 8 bases stayed unmatched. CDR3 size: 16 residues. Germline CDR1 SEHNR, CDR2 FQNEAQ (reference sequence). CDR3: CASSPPASGITDTQYF. Here the CDR3 DNA reads TGTGCCAGCAGCCCACCAGCTAGCGGGATCACAGATACGCAGTATTTT.

A note on this clone: One end of the junction does not line up with germline, which may come from a read error. The J gene is TRBJ1-6, the V gene TRBV7-7; D gene ambiguous. The CDR3 loop spans 13 amino acids. The germline V gene has CDR1 SSHAT and CDR2 FNYEAQ (reference sequence). The CDR3 reads CASSLEENSPLHF. The CDR3 DNA sequence: TGTGCTAGCAGCTTAGAAGAGAATTCACCCCTCCACTTT.

The V call is TRBV7-3, the J call TRBJ2-1; 8 bases fit TRBD2. Unmatched junction bases numbered 7, after V lost 4 bases and J lost 5 bases. This CDR3 contains 15 residues. CDR1 is SGHTA and CDR2 is FQGTGA in the germline V gene. The CDR3 spells CASSSGRGANNEQFF. The DNA of the CDR3 is TGTGCCAGCAGCTCGGGGCGGGGGGCTAACAATGAGCAGTTCTTC.

The chain is built from TRBV15 and TRBJ1-1; TRBD1 agrees at 8 bases. The germline CDR1 and CDR2 sequences are LNHNV and YYDKDF (reference sequence). The CDR3 is made up of 15 amino acids. Trimming removed 0 bases from V and 7 bases from J; junction bases left unmatched: 7. Written as DNA, the CDR3 is TGTGCCACCAGCAGAGATGTGACAGGGGTCGGTGAAGCTTTCTTT. Its translation is CATSRDVTGVGEAFF.

Points on this clone: The junction does not match germline at one end; this may be a read error. The chain recombines TRBV7-9 with TRBJ1-1; D unclear. The CDR3 is 14 amino acids. The V gene's germline CDR1 is SEHNR and CDR2 FQNEAQ (reference sequence). CDR3 in DNA: TGTTCCAGCAGCCCCACCACGTTAGACACTGAAGCTTTCTTT. Translation: CSSSPTTLDTEAFF.

This chain joins TRBV15 and TRBJ2-5; 7 nucleotides align to TRBD2. The V segment lost 0 bases and the J segment 5 bases; nucleotides outside the gene matches: 6. The CDR3 is 15 amino acids. Germline CDR1 reads LNHNV; CDR2 reads YYDKDF (reference sequence). The CDR3 region has the DNA TGTGCCACCAGCAGAGAGGGGGGGTGGGGGGAGACCCAGTACTTC. As protein: CATSREGGWGETQYF.

V gene TRBV9 combines with J gene TRBJ2-5, with 8 bases matching TRBD1. V gave up 2 bases and J gave up 1 base; unmatched junction bases: 4. The CDR3 runs 15 residues. Germline loops: CDR1 SGDLS, CDR2 YYNGEE. CDR3 nucleotide sequence: TGTGCCAGCAGCGTGACAGGGGCGTTCCAAGAGACCCAGTACTTC. It is translated as CASSVTGAFQETQYF.

CDR3 protein: CAWSTYRGQGWLEQYF. The CDR3 coding sequence is TGTGCCTGGAGTACATACAGGGGACAGGGGTGGCTCGAGCAGTACTTC. The rearrangement joins TRBV30 to TRBJ2-7, with 10 bases fitting TRBD1. J lost 6 bases, V lost 2 bases, and 13 bases had no gene match. The CDR3 runs to 16 residues. Germline CDR1 is GTSNPN and CDR2 is SVGIG (reference sequence).

This clone was observed a handful of times. The chain has TRBV5-6 and TRBJ1-4, with D maybe TRBD1 (6 bases). This CDR3 comprises 13 residues. The V end lost 0 bases, the J end lost 8 bases, and 8 bases lay between the germline ends. CDR1 is SGHDT and CDR2 is YYEEEE in the germline V gene. CDR3 residues: CASSLAQGEKLFF. As DNA, the CDR3 is TGTGCCAGCAGCTTGGCCCAGGGGGAAAAACTGTTTTTT.

The chain joins TRBV6-4 to TRBJ2-2; 13 bases match TRBD2. The CDR3 sequence is 17 residues long. Looked up from germline, CDR1 is MRHNA and CDR2 is SNTAGT. The junction had 7 bases not matched to a gene; V was cut back by 5 bases and J by 4 bases. CDR3 coding DNA: TGTGCCAGCAGTAAACTAGCGGGAGGGCCATCCACCGGGGAGCTGTTTTTT. Its translation: CASSKLAGGPSTGELFF.